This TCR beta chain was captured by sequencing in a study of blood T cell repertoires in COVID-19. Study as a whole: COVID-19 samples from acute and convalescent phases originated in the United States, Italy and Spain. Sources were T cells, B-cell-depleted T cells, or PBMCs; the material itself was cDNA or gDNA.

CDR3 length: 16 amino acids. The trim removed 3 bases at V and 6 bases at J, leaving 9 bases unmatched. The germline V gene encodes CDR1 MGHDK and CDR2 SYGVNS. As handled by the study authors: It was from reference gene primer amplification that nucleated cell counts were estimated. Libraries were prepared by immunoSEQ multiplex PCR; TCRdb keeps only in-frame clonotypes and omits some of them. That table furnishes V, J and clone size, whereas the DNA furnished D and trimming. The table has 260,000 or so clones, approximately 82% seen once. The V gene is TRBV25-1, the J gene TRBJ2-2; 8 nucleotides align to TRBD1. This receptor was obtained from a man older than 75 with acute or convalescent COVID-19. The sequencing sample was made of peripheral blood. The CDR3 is CASSDMGRGPAGELFF. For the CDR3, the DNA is TGTGCCAGCAGTGACATGGGCAGGGGGCCTGCCGGGGAGCTGTTTTTT.